Below, 8 T cell receptor beta chains from the same sample are listed, as sequenced in a study of cytomegalovirus exposure and HLA in healthy donors (dated by TCRdb to about 2017). The method behind the library was the immunoSEQ multiplex PCR assay. For the multiplex PCR, a mixture combining 60 forward primers for TCR Vbeta segments and 13 reverse primers for TCR Jbeta segments was used. What TCRdb holds here is the immuneACCESS table cut down to in-frame rearrangements. Part of the clones is not present; checked against another copy, under half of the missing clones reflect an unresolved V gene, and the others are unexplained. For this sample the table gives some 180,000 clones, of which 76% were detected only once. The ten biggest clones cover roughly 1.6% of the sample. Sequencing was performed on PBMCs. Every receptor here comes from a man in his late teens or twenties in good health and CMV-seronegative.

The chain links TRBV2 to TRBJ2-1; 14 bases line up with TRBD2. Germline lookup yields CDR1 SNHLY and CDR2 FYNNEI. The CDR3 runs to 16 residues. V shed 3 bases and J 7 bases; nucleotides not matched to a gene: 5. For the CDR3, the DNA is TGTGCCAGCAGTGATGAGAGACTAGCGGGGGGGAATGAGCAGTTCTTC. Protein sequence: CASSDERLAGGNEQFF.

This clone has a single count. The chain employs TRBV7-9 and TRBJ2-5; TRBD2 matches at 10 bases. CDR3 length: 16 amino acids. Germline values: CDR1 SEHNR, CDR2 FQNEAQ (reference sequence). V was pared by 4 bases and J by 4 bases, with 9 bases of the junction left unmatched. CDR3 loop: CASSSGRLAGPETQYF. CDR3 sequence (DNA): TGTGCCAGCAGCTCCGGGAGACTAGCGGGCCCAGAGACCCAGTACTTC.

This sequence joins TRBV6-1 and TRBJ1-2, with D uncertain. Germline V CDR1 and CDR2: MNHNS, SASEGT. V was trimmed by 9 bases and J by 4 bases, leaving 9 bases between them. The length of the CDR3 is 11 residues. The CDR3 sequence: CASVDGYGYTF. The CDR3 DNA sequence: TGTGCCAGTGTAGATGGCTATGGCTACACCTTC.

This clone was observed a single time. This rearrangement joins TRBV6-5 to TRBJ2-7, with 8 bases fitting TRBD2. The CDR3 extends over 14 amino acids. V lost 7 bases and J lost 3; bases outside the gene matches: 8. Per germline, CDR1 MNHEY and CDR2 SVGAGI. CDR3 loop: CASTRAGGNYEQYF. Here the CDR3 DNA reads TGTGCCAGCACCAGGGCGGGAGGAAACTACGAGCAGTACTTC.

This clone was counted only a few times. This chain connects TRBV6-1 to TRBJ1-1; unclear D gene. The CDR3 is 13 residues long. Germline V gene sequence: CDR1 MNHNS, CDR2 SASEGT. V shed 8 bases and J shed 3 bases, with 13 bases lying between them. The CDR3 nucleotides are TGTGCCAGCCGAGGGAGGGAATACACTGAAGCTTTCTTT. This sequence encodes CASRGREYTEAFF.

The chain has TRBV7-9 and TRBJ2-5, with 11 bases lining up with TRBD2. Germline loops: CDR1 SEHNR, CDR2 FQNEAQ (reference sequence). V gave up 2 bases and J gave up 1 base; unmatched junction bases: 12. The CDR3 is made up of 19 amino acids. The CDR3 DNA sequence: TGTGCCAGCAGCTTATCGGGTAGCGGGGGGGCTAGAACCCAAGAGACCCAGTACTTC. Translated, it gives CASSLSGSGGARTQETQYF.

The V and J genes are TRBV10-3 and TRBJ2-2, with D possibly matching TRBD1 (6 bases). Germline lookup yields CDR1 ENHRY and CDR2 SYGVKD. The CDR3 length is 15 residues. Trimming took 7 bases from V and 1 from J, leaving 13 bases between them. The CDR3 coding sequence is TGTGCCATCACCGAGGGGGTCCTGAACACCGGGGAGCTGTTTTTT. This sequence encodes CAITEGVLNTGELFF.

This chain connects TRBV29-1 to TRBJ1-1, with no clear D. The CDR3 is 14 amino acids. Trimming shortened V by 0 bases and J by 1 base, and 9 bases separated the two germline ends. Germline V lookup: CDR1 SQVTM, CDR2 ANQGSEA. The CDR3 sequence: CSVEDMTGNTEAFF. CDR3 sequence (DNA): TGCAGCGTTGAAGATATGACGGGGAACACTGAAGCTTTCTTT.